The 2 T cell receptor beta chains below come from one sample, sequenced in a study of T cells after yellow fever vaccination (dated by TCRdb to between 2018 and 2020). The library was obtained by 5' RACE. Sequencing instrument: Illumina HiSeq 2500. TCRdb reran the public reads through fastp at Q25 and MiXCR, keeping productive beta chains. Entries that share a CDR3 protein sequence are merged under the most common genes and DNA. The sample data list approximately 120,000 distinct CDR3 sequences, and around 7.7% of these were observed just once. The top ten clones comprise around 2.6% of the sample. The sample's treatment or condition, from its label and the paper: live attenuated yellow fever vaccine strain. This specimen consisted of CD4+ T cells sorted from PBMCs, obtained 9 to 11 days after the first yellow fever vaccination. The receptors derive from a young man who received the YFV17D yellow fever vaccine.

The chain combines TRBV28 with TRBJ2-2; 14 bases agree with TRBD2. The CDR3 contains 17 residues. Germline CDR1 and CDR2: MDHEN and SYDVKM. The V and J ends lost 4 bases and 1 base, in that order; junction bases with no gene match: 2. The CDR3 sequence is CASSSGTSGGNTGELFF. CDR3 nucleotide sequence: TGTGCCAGCAGTTCCGGGACTAGCGGGGGGAACACCGGGGAGCTGTTTTTT.

This clonotype came up many times. One end of the junction is discordant with germline, which a read error may explain. The chain carries TRBV18 and TRBJ1-5; D remains ambiguous. This CDR3 contains 15 residues. CDR1 and CDR2 (germline): KGHSH, LQKENI. The CDR3 DNA is TGTGCCAGCTCACCAGTGGCGGGTAGCTATCAGCCCCAGCATTTT. It specifies CASSPVAGSYQPQHF.